Shown below are 27 T cell receptor beta chains from a single sample sequenced in a study of blood T cells in healthy people across ages. The use of a sample-barcoded 5' primer and a J-beta primer mix characterized a second PCR of roughly 6 to 12 cycles. TCRdb ran MiXCR on the 5' RACE reads and lists one entry per CDR3 protein. The table lists approximately 880,000 distinct CDR3 sequences, approximately 49% of them singletons. Sequenced sample: blood. These receptor sequences come from a man aged 30-40 years in good health.

Points on this clonotype: A much larger clone sits a single nucleotide away, making a read error possible. The CDR3: CAGRLLGGLSYEQYF. CDR3 nucleotides: TGTGCCGGCAGACTGCTAGGAGGATTATCCTACGAGCAGTACTTC. This chain uses TRBV6-5 with TRBJ2-7; D may be TRBD2 (5 bases). There are 15 residues in the CDR3. CDR1 and CDR2 (germline): MNHEY, SVGAGI.

This sequence joins TRBV5-1 and TRBJ1-1; the D is unclear. The CDR3 totals 14 residues. V lost 3 bases and J 1 base, leaving 10 bases between the germline ends. Germline CDR1 is SGHRS and CDR2 is YFSETQ. The chain's CDR3 is CASSSGPENTEAFF. The CDR3 DNA is TGCGCCAGCAGCTCCGGGCCTGAGAACACTGAAGCTTTCTTT.

This chain connects TRBV14 to TRBJ2-5, with no clear D. This CDR3 has 15 amino acids. Germline V lookup: CDR1 SGHDN, CDR2 FVKESK. V was pared by 0 bases and J by 5 bases, with 13 bases between. CDR3 in amino acids: CASSQDLQILETQYF. CDR3 in DNA: TGTGCCAGCAGCCAAGACCTTCAGATCCTGGAGACCCAGTACTTC.

The rearrangement links TRBV20-1 to TRBJ1-6; D is unclear. Germline loops: CDR1 DFQATT, CDR2 SNEGSKA (reference sequence). The CDR3 consists of 18 residues. V lost 3 bases and J 0 bases, leaving 18 bases between the germline ends. The CDR3 sequence is CSARGFGSRSSYNSPLHF. As DNA, the CDR3 is TGCAGTGCTAGGGGTTTTGGATCTCGCAGCTCCTATAATTCACCCCTCCACTTT.

This clonotype came up a few times. The chain has TRBV9 and TRBJ2-3; D remains ambiguous. Germline V gives CDR1 SGDLS, CDR2 YYNGEE. The CDR3 spans 13 residues. The V and J ends lost 0 bases and 3 bases respectively, with 5 bases between them. The DNA for the CDR3 is TGTGCCAGCAGCGTAGGTATGACAGATACGCAGTATTTT. This gives the protein CASSVGMTDTQYF.

This clonotype was counted a few times. The CDR3 region is CASSPLLGSNQPQHF. For the CDR3, the DNA is TGTGCCAGCAGCCCCCTGTTAGGTAGCAATCAGCCCCAGCATTTT. The rearrangement uses TRBV7-9 and TRBJ1-5; unclear D gene. CDR1 and CDR2 (germline): SEHNR, FQNEAQ (reference sequence). The CDR3 is made up of 15 amino acids. V shed 5 bases and J shed 0 bases, with 11 bases lying between them.

The chain links TRBV20-1 to TRBJ1-6; D is undetermined. The germline gives CDR1 DFQATT, CDR2 SNEGSKA (reference sequence). The V gene lost 7 bases and the J gene lost 7 bases, with 17 bases spanning the gap. The CDR3 has 14 amino acids. Here the CDR3 reads CSVSGPGPNSPLHF. CDR3 DNA: TGCAGTGTATCGGGTCCGGGCCCCAATTCACCCCTCCACTTT.

The chain has TRBV29-1 and TRBJ1-2, with a possible D match to TRBD1 (6 bases). The CDR3 covers 14 residues. Trimming pared 4 bases from V and 2 bases from J, leaving 14 bases between. Germline V gene data show CDR1 as SQVTM and CDR2 as ANQGSEA. CDR3 amino acids: CSVGRVGGNYGYTF. The DNA for the CDR3 is TGCAGCGTTGGTCGGGTTGGGGGCAACTATGGCTACACCTTC.

A few counts support this clonotype. The chain carries TRBV29-1 and TRBJ1-1; no firm D call. The CDR3 extends over 13 amino acids. The V gene lost 4 bases and the J gene lost 1 base, with 10 bases spanning the gap. Germline V gene lookup returns CDR1 SQVTM and CDR2 ANQGSEA. CDR3 bases: TGCAGCGTTGGGGAACGGGGGAACACTGAAGCTTTCTTT. Its protein product is CSVGERGNTEAFF.

There are a few counts of this clonotype. The chain uses TRBV11-2 and TRBJ2-2; D may be TRBD2 (5 bases). V gave up 5 bases and J gave up 2 bases, with 9 bases separating them. The length of the CDR3 is 14 residues. CDR1 and CDR2 (germline): SGHAT, FQNNGV. The CDR3 protein is CASSRRGNTGELFF. Here the CDR3 DNA reads TGTGCCAGCAGCCGACGGGGAAACACCGGGGAGCTGTTTTTT.

This clonotype was detected a few times. This rearrangement joins TRBV18 to TRBJ2-7, with D possibly matching TRBD1 (5 bases). CDR1 KGHSH and CDR2 LQKENI come from the germline V gene. CDR3 length: 17 amino acids. Trimming took 2 bases from V and 0 from J, leaving 17 bases between them. This chain's CDR3 is CASSPSVKQGFSYEQYF. The CDR3 nucleotides read TGTGCCAGCTCACCAAGCGTGAAGCAGGGATTCTCCTACGAGCAGTACTTC.

J is TRBJ1-1 and V is TRBV20-1; possible D gene TRBD1, 5 bases. CDR3 length: 11 residues. The germline V gene has CDR1 DFQATT and CDR2 SNEGSKA (reference sequence). The CDR3 is CRGGVNTEAFF. The DNA of the CDR3 is TGCAGGGGGGGGGTGAACACTGAAGCTTTCTTT.

CDR3 loop: CASSQKQIYEQYF. In DNA form, the CDR3 reads TGTGCCAGCTCACAAAAACAGATCTACGAGCAGTACTTC. The chain couples TRBV18 to TRBJ2-7, with D unclear. The V gene's germline CDR1 is KGHSH and CDR2 LQKENI. Trimming took off 4 bases at V and 3 bases at J, with 10 bases between the two ends. The CDR3 runs to 13 residues.

The V gene is TRBV4-3, the J gene TRBJ2-7; D may be TRBD1 or TRBD2 (5 bases each). Germline V gene sequence: CDR1 LGHNA, CDR2 YSLEER. Trimming cost V 1 base and J 10 bases, with 14 bases left between them. This CDR3 spans 13 amino acids. This chain's CDR3 is CASSQVRGEAQYF. The CDR3, as DNA: TGCGCCAGCAGCCAAGTTCGGGGCGAGGCCCAGTACTTC.

This clonotype was found once. V is TRBV7-6 and J is TRBJ2-5; 8 bases line up with TRBD2. J lost 5 bases, V lost 6 bases, and 8 bases had no gene match. This CDR3 contains 14 residues. Germline loops: CDR1 SGHVS, CDR2 FNYEAQ. The CDR3 nucleotides read TGTGCCAGCAGATACGGGGGGGCCCGGGAGACCCAGTACTTC. Translating it yields CASRYGGARETQYF.

The chain recombines TRBV20-1 with TRBJ2-1; D unclear. Trimming pared 3 bases from V and 0 bases from J, leaving 9 bases between. The CDR3 totals 14 residues. CDR1 is DFQATT, CDR2 SNEGSKA, per germline (reference sequence). The CDR3 DNA is TGCAGTGCTAGTGCAGGCGACTCCTACAATGAGCAGTTCTTC. Protein product: CSASAGDSYNEQFF.

This clonotype was seen only a few times. V and J are TRBV12-3 or TRBV12-4 and TRBJ2-7; D is perhaps TRBD2 (5 bases). This CDR3 spans 13 amino acids. V lost 5 bases and J lost 6, with 14 bases in between. This chain's CDR3 is CASSDPRRGEQYF. CDR3 sequence (DNA): TGTGCCAGCAGTGATCCGCGCCGGGGCGAGCAGTACTTC.

The V call is TRBV20-1, the J call TRBJ1-1, with D perhaps TRBD1 (6 bases). The germline V and J ends were trimmed by 0 bases and 1 base, with 12 bases remaining between them. Germline-derived CDR1 and CDR2 are DFQATT and SNEGSKA (reference sequence). The CDR3 is 15 residues long. In DNA form, the CDR3 reads TGCAGTGCTAGAGATTCGGGGGGCGCGAACACTGAAGCTTTCTTT. Encoded protein: CSARDSGGANTEAFF.

There are many counts of this clonotype. The V gene is TRBV1, the J gene TRBJ2-7; TRBD1 is the table's D call and was not checked against the DNA. TRBV1 is marked as a pseudogene. The CDR3 runs 14 residues. For the CDR3, the DNA is TGCACCAGCAGCCTAACGCGGAGGGGGCGTGAGCAGTACTTC. This codes for CTSSLTRRGREQYF.

There are a few counts of this clonotype. The chain links TRBV10-3 to TRBJ1-6, with 8 bases matching TRBD1. The germline CDR1 and CDR2 sequences are ENHRY and SYGVKD. Losses at the gene ends were 3 bases for V and 10 bases for J; bases not matched to a gene: 8. The CDR3 consists of 15 residues. In DNA, the CDR3 is TGTGCCATCAGTGATTTCGGACAGGGTGGGTCACCCCTCCACTTT. Translation gives CAISDFGQGGSPLHF.

The sample holds a few counts of this clonotype. The V call is TRBV7-2, the J call TRBJ2-1; 10 bases agree with TRBD2. There are 16 residues in the CDR3. The germline gives CDR1 SGHTA, CDR2 FQGNSA. The V segment lost 6 bases and the J segment 0 bases; nucleotides outside the gene matches: 5. The CDR3 reads CASSKLAGGSYNEQFF. Written as DNA, the CDR3 is TGTGCCAGCAGTAAATTAGCGGGGGGCTCCTACAATGAGCAGTTCTTC.

The chain joins TRBV20-1 to TRBJ2-1, with TRBD1 matching 8 bases. Trimming took 3 bases from V and 1 from J; bases not matched to a gene: 11. There are 17 residues in the CDR3. CDR1 is DFQATT and CDR2 is SNEGSKA in the germline V gene (reference sequence). Written as DNA, the CDR3 is TGCAGTGCTAGTTGGTTCTTGCGACAGGGGTCCTACAATGAGCAGTTCTTC. It specifies CSASWFLRQGSYNEQFF.

Concerning this clonotype itself: This may be a read error, as it is one base from a much larger clone. The chain couples TRBV18 to TRBJ2-1, with 12 bases lining up with TRBD2. This CDR3 contains 14 residues. Germline CDR1 is KGHSH and CDR2 is LQKENI. CDR3 sequence (DNA): TGTGCCAGCTCACCCGGACTAGCGGGGAACGAGCGGTTCTTC. Its protein is CASSPGLAGNERFF.

This chain uses TRBV5-1 with TRBJ2-1; no reliable D call. Germline V gene data show CDR1 as SGHRS and CDR2 as YFSETQ. Trimming took 7 bases from V and 8 from J, leaving 19 bases between them. The length of the CDR3 is 14 residues. The CDR3 DNA follows: TGCGCCAGCGGGAAAGACCAGGATGGGGATGAGCAGTTCTTC. It codes for CASGKDQDGDEQFF.

The rearrangement joins TRBV27 to TRBJ1-2; perhaps TRBD1 as D (6 bases). CDR3 length: 15 amino acids. The V end lost 4 bases, the J end lost 2 bases, and 14 bases lay between the germline ends. Germline V gene lookup returns CDR1 MNHEY and CDR2 SMNVEV (reference sequence). CDR3 DNA: TGTGCCAGCAGTTCTCAAGGGACAAAAAACTATGGCTACACCTTC. This translates into CASSSQGTKNYGYTF.

This chain uses TRBV4-1 with TRBJ2-4; 12 bases are a match to TRBD1. The CDR3 extends over 17 amino acids. Germline assignment: CDR1 MGHRA and CDR2 YSYEKL. V lost 0 bases, J lost 3 bases, and 3 bases stayed unmatched. The CDR3, as DNA: TGCGCCAGCAGCCAAGAGGGACAGGGGGCGGACAAAAACATTCAGTACTTC. Translating it yields CASSQEGQGADKNIQYF.

The J gene is TRBJ2-1, the V gene TRBV4-1; 10 bases match TRBD2. V gave up 0 bases and J gave up 5 bases; unmatched junction bases: 13. CDR1 and CDR2 (germline): MGHRA, YSYEKL. CDR3 length equals 19 residues. DNA for the CDR3: TGCGCCAGCAGCCAAGATCCAGCGGGGGGGCGATATGGGAACAATGAGCAGTTCTTC. This sequence encodes CASSQDPAGGRYGNNEQFF.